This T cell receptor (beta chain) was documented in a study of relationships among human T cell subsets (dated by TCRdb to the early 2010s). Background on the whole study: The study sequenced eight distinct T cell populations from blood: pan T, CD8 cytotoxic, regulatory, Th1, Th2, naive plus transitional, activated and memory cells. General conclusions and limits of the study: V, D and J usage, CDR3 length and N-nucleotide additions showed no statistically significant differences among the seven subsets. The bead-based sorting could not exclude a CD4+CD8+ double-positive population. Over 60% of CD8+ cytotoxic sequences were found to belong to clones with over 100 reads, whereas few such clones were observed in the regulatory and Th2 subsets. Substantial sharing of CDR3s among Th1, Th2 and regulatory T cells was interpreted as suggestive of stochastic cell fate choices.

For CDR1 and CDR2, the germline V gene lists SQVTM and ANQGSEA. Including the terminal cysteine and phenylalanine, the CDR3 comprises 15 residues. Just CDR3 DNA is preserved here, 45 bases in frame from base 1. Germline trimming amounts to 5 bases on V and 0 bases on J, with 5 as the count of junction bases outside the gene matches. Concerning this clonotype: Its antigen is still unknown. No base qualities exist here, and no much larger clone lies one base off it.

Library preparation employed multiplex PCR. Sequencing was carried out with a 454 GS FLX. TCR alpha and beta CDR3 regions were amplified from mRNA by semiquantitative ARM-PCR. In ARM-PCR, tagged nested gene-specific primers were applied first, and communal superprimers then carried out the exponential amplification. Before the first-round PCR products went through the second amplification round, exonuclease was used to remove the nested primers. The amplicons were sequenced on the 454 platform, a system that can rapidly sequence millions of DNA fragments without cloning bias. An effective read was defined as a read mappable to both V and J germline segments. In the original analysis: IRmap, which uses pyromap, a Smith-Waterman modification adapted to 454 sequencing errors, was used to assign reads to germline V, D and J segments. D-beta assignments were filtered with cutoffs set at the 99th percentile of alignment scores obtained from simulated random sequences. The CDR3 was taken to be the amino acids lying between the conserved V-segment Y[YFLI]C motif and the J-segment [FW]GXGT motif. Repertoire diversity was estimated with a compound Poisson process model previously applied to large-scale EST data. A procedure for detecting cross-contamination was used to argue that sample contamination was not the source of the shared CDR3s. TCRdb reprocessed the public reads (quality trimming at Q25 with fastp, clone calling with MiXCR) and kept in-frame beta chains. Rows are unified per CDR3 protein, each entry keeping the most common DNA and genes. These V and J calls rely on TCRdb rather than the paper's analysis. The sample yields fewer than 5,500 distinct CDR3 sequences; less than 80% were counted once. 45% to 60% of the sample comes from the top ten.

To isolate CD8+ cytotoxic T cells, anti-CD4 multisort beads were first used for negative selection, and anti-CD8 beads were then used for positive selection. T cell subsets were isolated with Miltenyi superparamagnetic beads coated with subset-specific monoclonal antibodies. Every T cell population came from peripheral blood. Ficoll separation was used to obtain mononuclear cells from whole blood, after which anti-CD14 microbeads were used to deplete monocytes. The isolated cell populations were resuspended in RNAprotect reagent immediately. The sample comprised CD8+ T cells sorted from blood. Recombination connected TRBV29-1 to TRBJ2-3, with 10 bases matching TRBD2. This receptor was obtained from a man in his forties in good health. The CDR3 region reads CSVTSGTYSTDTQYF. In nucleotides, the sequence is TGCAGCGTTACTAGCGGGACTTATAGCACAGATACGCAGTATTTT.